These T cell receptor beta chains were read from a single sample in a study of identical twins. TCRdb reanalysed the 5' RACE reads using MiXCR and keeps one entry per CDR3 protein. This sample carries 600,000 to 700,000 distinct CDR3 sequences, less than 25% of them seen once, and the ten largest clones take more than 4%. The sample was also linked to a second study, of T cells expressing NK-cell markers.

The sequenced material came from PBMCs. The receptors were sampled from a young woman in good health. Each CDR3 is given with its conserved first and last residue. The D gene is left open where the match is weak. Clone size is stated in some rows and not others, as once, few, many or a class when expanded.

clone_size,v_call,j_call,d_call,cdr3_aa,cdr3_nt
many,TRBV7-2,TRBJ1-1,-,CASRPEVLRNTEAFF,TGTGCCAGCAGACCCGAAGTTCTGAGGAACACTGAAGCTTTCTTT
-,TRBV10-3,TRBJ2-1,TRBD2,CAISVGAGGGNEQFF,TGTGCCATCAGTGTTGGAGCGGGGGGAGGCAATGAGCAGTTCTTC
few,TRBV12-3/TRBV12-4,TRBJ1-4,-,CASRSGAVEKLFF,TGTGCCAGCAGATCAGGGGCTGTTGAAAAACTGTTTTTT
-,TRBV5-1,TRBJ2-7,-,CASSPSRASYEQYF,TGCGCCAGCAGCCCATCCAGGGCCTCCTACGAGCAGTACTTC
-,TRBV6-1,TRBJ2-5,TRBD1,CASRTPHRGQETQYF,TGTGCCAGCAGAACACCCCACAGGGGGCAGGAGACCCAGTACTTC
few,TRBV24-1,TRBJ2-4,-,CATTAGILAKNIQYF,TGTGCCACGACCGCAGGGATTTTAGCCAAAAACATTCAGTACTTC
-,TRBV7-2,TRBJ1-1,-,CASSLASQGWGTTEAFF,TGTGCCAGCAGCTTAGCATCGCAGGGTTGGGGTACCACTGAAGCTTTCTTT
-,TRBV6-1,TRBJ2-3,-,CASSESGYTDTQYF,TGTGCCAGCAGTGAATCTGGCTACACAGATACGCAGTATTTT
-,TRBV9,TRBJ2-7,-,CASSVGDGYEQYF,TGTGCCAGCAGCGTAGGGGACGGCTACGAGCAGTACTTC
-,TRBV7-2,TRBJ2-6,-,CASSPLGANVLTF,TGTGCCAGCAGCCCCCTAGGGGCCAACGTCCTGACTTTC
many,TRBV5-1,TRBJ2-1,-,CASSPGAASAEQFF,TGCGCCAGCAGCCCGGGGGCCGCTAGCGCTGAGCAGTTCTTC
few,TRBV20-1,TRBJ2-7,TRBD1,CSAYTGGVNEQYF,TGCAGTGCTTATACAGGGGGAGTAAACGAGCAGTACTTC
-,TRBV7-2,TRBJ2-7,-,CASSSLGGSYEQYF,TGTGCCAGCAGCTCGCTGGGAGGAAGCTACGAGCAGTACTTC
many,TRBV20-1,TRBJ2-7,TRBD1,CSASGQGANEQYF,TGCAGTGCTTCTGGACAGGGGGCTAACGAGCAGTACTTC
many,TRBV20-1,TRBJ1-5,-,CSAIPTGYNQPQHF,TGCAGTGCTATCCCGACAGGTTACAATCAGCCCCAGCATTTT
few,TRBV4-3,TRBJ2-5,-,CASSQDFTVQETQYF,TGCGCCAGCAGCCAAGATTTTACAGTCCAAGAGACCCAGTACTTC
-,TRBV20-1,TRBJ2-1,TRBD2,CCARAGTSGQIGEQFF,TGCTGTGCTAGAGCAGGGACTAGCGGCCAAATCGGTGAGCAGTTCTTC
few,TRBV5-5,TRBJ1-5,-,CASSGRDTNQPQHF,TGTGCCAGCAGCGGCCGGGACACCAATCAGCCCCAGCATTTT
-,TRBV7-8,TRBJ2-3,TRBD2,CASTAGLAGSDTQYF,TGTGCCAGCACCGCGGGACTAGCGGGTTCGGATACGCAGTATTTT
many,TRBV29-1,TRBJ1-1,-,CSARHGTANTEAFF,TGCAGCGCGAGACATGGGACCGCGAACACTGAAGCTTTCTTT
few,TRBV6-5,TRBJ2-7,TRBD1,CASSYSRQGSYEQYF,TGTGCCAGCAGTTACTCGCGACAGGGAAGCTACGAGCAGTACTTC
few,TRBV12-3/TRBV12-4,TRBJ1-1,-,CASRNGRMNTEAFF,TGTGCCAGCCGAAATGGCAGGATGAACACTGAAGCTTTCTTT
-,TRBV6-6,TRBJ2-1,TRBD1,CASSPDRGGEQFF,TGTGCCAGCAGCCCGGACAGGGGAGGAGAGCAGTTCTTC
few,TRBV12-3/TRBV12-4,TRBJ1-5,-,CASSSDTSQPQHF,TGTGCCAGCAGTTCCGACACTAGTCAGCCCCAGCATTTT
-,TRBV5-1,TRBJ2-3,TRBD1,CASHAGDRAGTDTQYF,TGCGCCAGCCACGCCGGGGACAGGGCCGGCACAGATACGCAGTATTTT
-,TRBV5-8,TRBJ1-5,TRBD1,CASRRTGTLQPQHF,TGTGCCAGCAGGCGGACAGGGACGCTTCAGCCCCAGCATTTT
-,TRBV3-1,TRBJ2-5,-,CASSQGGGYEETQYF,TGTGCCAGCAGCCAAGGGGGGGGCTACGAAGAGACCCAGTACTTC
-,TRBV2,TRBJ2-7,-,CASSESDTINSYEQYF,TGTGCCAGCAGTGAATCGGACACTATCAACTCCTACGAGCAGTACTTC
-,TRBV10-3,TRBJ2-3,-,CAITGGHLINTDTQYF,TGTGCCATCACAGGCGGACATCTTATTAACACAGATACGCAGTATTTT
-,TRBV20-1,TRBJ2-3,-,CSARFGGAPDTQYF,TGCAGTGCTAGATTTGGAGGGGCCCCAGATACGCAGTATTTT
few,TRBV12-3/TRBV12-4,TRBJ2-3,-,CASRLGLITDTQYF,TGTGCCAGCAGACTGGGCCTGATCACAGATACGCAGTATTTT
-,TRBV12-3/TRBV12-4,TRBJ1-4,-,CASSLRQDGEKLFF,TGTGCCAGCAGTTTACGGCAGGATGGGGAAAAACTGTTTTTT
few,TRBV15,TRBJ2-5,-,CATSRFSGTEETQYF,TGTGCCACCAGCAGATTTTCGGGGACCGAGGAGACCCAGTACTTC
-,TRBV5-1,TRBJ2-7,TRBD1,CASSLLAQGALGEQYF,TGCGCCAGCAGCTTGCTGGCCCAGGGGGCATTAGGCGAGCAGTACTTC
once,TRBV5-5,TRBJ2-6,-,CASTTTGANVLTF,TGTGCCAGCACCACAACGGGGGCCAACGTCCTGACTTTC
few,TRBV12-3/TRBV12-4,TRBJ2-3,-,CASSASRTQYF,TGTGCCAGCTCGGCGTCCAGGACGCAGTATTTT
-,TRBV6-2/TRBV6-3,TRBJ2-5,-,CASSWAFETQYF,TGTGCCAGCAGTTGGGCTTTCGAGACCCAGTACTTC
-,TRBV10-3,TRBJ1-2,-,CAINREGGTYGYTF,TGTGCCATCAACCGAGAGGGAGGTACCTATGGCTACACCTTC
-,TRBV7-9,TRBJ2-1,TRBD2,CASSLWASGGNEQFF,TGTGCCAGCAGCTTATGGGCTAGCGGAGGGAATGAGCAGTTCTTC
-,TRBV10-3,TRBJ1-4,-,CAISESFVSGEKLFF,TGTGCCATCAGTGAGTCGTTCGTCTCGGGGGAAAAACTGTTTTTT
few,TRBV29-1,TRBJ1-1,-,CSVEVQGYTEAFF,TGCAGCGTTGAGGTTCAGGGGTACACTGAAGCTTTCTTT
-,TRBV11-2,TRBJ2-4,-,CASSPDRNIQYF,TGTGCCAGCAGCCCGGACCGAAACATTCAGTACTTC
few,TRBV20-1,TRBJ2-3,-,CSASGGPQEDTQYF,TGCAGTGCTAGCGGGGGGCCCCAGGAGGATACGCAGTATTTT
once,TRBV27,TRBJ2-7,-,CASSKYVGRTYEQYF,TGTGCCAGCAGCAAATACGTCGGCAGAACCTACGAGCAGTACTTC